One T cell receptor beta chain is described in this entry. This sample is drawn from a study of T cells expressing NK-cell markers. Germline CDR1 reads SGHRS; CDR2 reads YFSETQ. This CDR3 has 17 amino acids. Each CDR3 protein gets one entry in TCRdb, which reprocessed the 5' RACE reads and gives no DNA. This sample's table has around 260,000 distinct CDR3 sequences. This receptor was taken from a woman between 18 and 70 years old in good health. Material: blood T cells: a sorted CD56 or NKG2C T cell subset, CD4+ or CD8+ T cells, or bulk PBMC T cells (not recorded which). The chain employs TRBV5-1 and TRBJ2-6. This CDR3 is CASSFGRSYSGANVLTF. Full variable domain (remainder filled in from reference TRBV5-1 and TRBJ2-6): KAGVTQTPRYLIKTRGQQVTLSCSPISGHRSVSWYQQTPGQGLQFLFEYFSETQRNKGNFPGRFSGRQFSNSRSEMNVSTLELGDSALYLCASSFGRSYSGANVLTFGAGSRLTVL.